These 14 T cell receptor beta chains originate from one sample sequenced in a study of long-term antiretroviral therapy in people with HIV. With survey level as its setting, the immunoSEQ assay was v3.0. Sequenced by immunoSEQ multiplex PCR; TCRdb stores in-frame clones only, minus some. Counted here are 25,000 to 30,000 clones, over 80% occurring once; the ten biggest clones make up more than 9%. The sequencing here drew on unsorted PBMCs, taken 2.8 years after starting antiretroviral therapy. The source is a man aged 25 to 40 with HIV.

The V and J genes are TRBV5-6 and TRBJ1-3; D remains ambiguous. The CDR3 is made up of 14 amino acids. The germline CDR1 and CDR2 sequences are SGHDT and YYEEEE. The ends were cut back, 1 base at V and 0 bases at J, with 5 bases in the middle. Here the CDR3 DNA reads TGTGCCAGCAGCTTGTATCTCTCTGGAAACACCATATATTTT. The encoded protein is CASSLYLSGNTIYF. Based on the CDR3 plus reference TRBV5-6 and TRBJ1-3, the full variable domain is DAGVTQSPTHLIKTRGQQVTLRCSPKSGHDTVSWYQQALGQGPQFIFQYYEEEERQRGNFPDRFSGHQFPNYSSELNVNALLLGDSALYLCASSLYLSGNTIYFGEGSWLTVV.

This sequence joins TRBV18 and TRBJ1-5, with TRBD1 matching over 7 bases. The CDR3 has 14 amino acids. Germline loops: CDR1 KGHSH, CDR2 LQKENI. J lost 5 bases, V lost 4 bases, and 5 bases had no gene match. CDR3 DNA: TGTGCCAGCTCACAACAGGGGTTAGATCAGCCCCAGCATTTT. It is translated as CASSQQGLDQPQHF.

The table lists this clone with a count of one. The V gene is TRBV5-1, the J gene TRBJ1-4; D call uncertain. The CDR3 runs to 14 residues. Per the germline V gene, CDR1 is SGHRS and CDR2 is YFSETQ. V was trimmed by 0 bases and J by 7 bases, leaving 10 bases between them. This chain's CDR3 is CASSLDGYLEKLFF. The CDR3 DNA follows: TGCGCCAGCAGCTTGGATGGATATCTTGAAAAACTGTTTTTT.

This chain connects TRBV11-2 to TRBJ2-7; D gene ambiguous. The CDR3 runs to 12 residues. The germline gives CDR1 SGHAT, CDR2 FQNNGV. Trimming stripped 1 base from V and 2 bases from J, with 3 bases between. CDR3 bases: TGTGCCAGCAGCTTAGGGGCCTACGAGCAGTACTTC. Translated: CASSLGAYEQYF.

The rearrangement uses TRBV7-3 and TRBJ1-1; D is perhaps TRBD1 (6 bases). The CDR3 runs 14 residues. Germline V gene lookup returns CDR1 SGHTA and CDR2 FQGTGA. The V end lost 2 bases, the J end lost 0 bases, and 7 bases lay between the germline ends. CDR3 DNA: TGTGCCAGCAGCTTACAGGGGATGAACACTGAAGCTTTCTTT. Protein product: CASSLQGMNTEAFF.

This chain uses TRBV19 with TRBJ1-1, with no clear D. Trimming took 0 bases from V and 0 from J, leaving 5 bases between them. The CDR3 length is 14 residues. Germline CDR1 and CDR2: LNHDA and SQIVND (reference sequence). The CDR3 DNA sequence: TGTGCCAGTAGTATAGACACCTTGAACACTGAAGCTTTCTTT. This gives the protein CASSIDTLNTEAFF.

This clone was recorded only once. The junction shows a germline mismatch at one end, possibly a read error. CDR3 protein: CASSRGTPKTGELFF. In DNA form, the CDR3 reads TGTGCCAGCAGTCGAGGGACCCCGAAGACCGGGGAGCTGTTTTTT. The V and J genes are TRBV6-5 and TRBJ2-2; TRBD1 or TRBD2 may be the D gene (5 bases each). The CDR3 extends over 15 amino acids. Germline CDR1 is MNHEY and CDR2 is SVGAGI.

V gene TRBV4-1 combines with J gene TRBJ2-2; no clear D gene. The V gene lost 4 bases and the J gene lost 5 bases, with 8 bases spanning the gap. The CDR3 contains 13 residues. In germline, CDR1 is MGHRA, CDR2 YSYEKL. As DNA, the CDR3 is TGCGCCAGCAGCCGGATGGAGACCGGGGAGCTGTTTTTT. Translation gives CASSRMETGELFF.

The chain links TRBV9 to TRBJ2-5; 7 bases match TRBD1. Germline V gene lookup returns CDR1 SGDLS and CDR2 YYNGEE. CDR3 size: 14 residues. J was trimmed by 4 bases and V by 4 bases; bases with no gene match: 7. The CDR3 reads CASSPDRARETQYF. CDR3 in DNA: TGTGCCAGCAGCCCCGACAGGGCCAGAGAGACCCAGTACTTC.

V usage is TRBV6-5 and J usage is TRBJ1-5; possible D gene TRBD1, 5 bases. V was cut by 4 bases and J by 10 bases, with 17 bases left in between. Germline V gene lookup returns CDR1 MNHEY and CDR2 SVGAGI. This CDR3 has 14 residues. The chain's CDR3 is CASSLSRDSQPQHF. CDR3 DNA sequence: TGTGCCAGCAGTTTAAGCAGGGATTCGCAACCCCAGCATTTT.

The chain links TRBV2 to TRBJ1-4; 11 nucleotides line up with TRBD1. This CDR3 has 15 residues. Germline lookup yields CDR1 SNHLY and CDR2 FYNNEI. The J segment lost 7 bases and the V segment lost 1 base, leaving 2 bases of the junction unmatched. The DNA for the CDR3 is TGTGCCAGCAGTGAAGTGGGGACAGGGGGTGAAAAACTGTTTTTT. Protein product: CASSEVGTGGEKLFF.

The chain joins TRBV18 to TRBJ1-2, with D possibly being TRBD1 (6 bases). The CDR3 extends over 17 amino acids. V lost 2 bases and J lost 10, with 26 bases in between. The germline CDR1 and CDR2 sequences are KGHSH and LQKENI. The chain's CDR3 is CASSPALNRVKKDDYTF. For the CDR3, the DNA is TGTGCCAGCTCACCAGCTTTAAACAGGGTAAAGAAGGATGACTACACCTTC.

The chain uses TRBV14 and TRBJ1-1; D is ambiguous. Germline V CDR1 and CDR2: SGHDN, FVKESK. The CDR3 loop spans 14 amino acids. V lost 2 bases and J 7 bases, leaving 14 bases between the germline ends. The CDR3 DNA is TGTGCCAGCAGCCAAACCGGTTTGGACGGTGAAGCTTTCTTT. Amino acid sequence: CASSQTGLDGEAFF.

The chain combines TRBV6-5 with TRBJ1-2, with D maybe TRBD1 (6 bases). The CDR3 totals 14 residues. V dropped 2 bases and J dropped 2 bases, with 9 bases sitting between them. Germline V gene data show CDR1 as MNHEY and CDR2 as SVGAGI. The chain's CDR3 is CASSYSQGNYGYTF. The CDR3 region has the DNA TGTGCCAGCAGTTACAGCCAGGGGAACTATGGCTACACCTTC.